The rows below give T cell receptor beta chains drawn from one sample of a study of T cells in Graves' hyperthyroidism and ophthalmopathy. TCRdb ran MiXCR on the multiplex PCR reads and lists one entry per CDR3 protein. The sample has 300,000 to 450,000 distinct CDR3 sequences; about 15% are singletons. Sequencing was performed on blood. Every receptor here comes from an older woman with Graves' hyperthyroidism. Both conserved end residues are part of each CDR3. D genes are given only for firm matches. Size is stated for part of the rows, as once, few or many counts, or as a class when the clone is expanded.

abundance	j_gene	v_gene	d_gene	CDR3nt	CDR3aa
.	TRBJ1-1	TRBV19	.	TGTGCCAGTAGTCTCCAGGGTACGAGGGCTGAAGCTTTCTTT	CASSLQGTRAEAFF
many	TRBJ1-2	TRBV12-3/TRBV12-4	.	TGTGCCAGCAGTCCCTTTCGTAGGGGCTTCTATGGCTACACCTTC	CASSPFRRGFYGYTF
many	TRBJ1-1	TRBV12-3/TRBV12-4	.	TGTGCCAGCAGTTTACAAACAGGACTGAACACTGAAGCTTTCTTT	CASSLQTGLNTEAFF
many	TRBJ2-5	TRBV3-1	.	TGTGCCAGCAGCTCATCACAAGAGACCCAGTACTTC	CASSSSQETQYF
.	TRBJ2-7	TRBV9	.	TGTGCCAGCAGCGTAGTCAGGGGCCTCTCCTACGAGCAGTACTTC	CASSVVRGLSYEQYF
many	TRBJ2-3	TRBV11-2	.	TGTGCCAGCAGCTTAGGTCAATTTACGCAGTATTTT	CASSLGQFTQYF
.	TRBJ2-1	TRBV5-4	TRBD2	TGTGCCAGCAGCTTGGATCTAGCGGGAAGTCATGAGCAGTTCTTC	CASSLDLAGSHEQFF
few	TRBJ2-7	TRBV11-2	TRBD2	TGTGCCAGCAGCTTAGAACGCGGGAGTCGCTACGAGCAGTACTTC	CASSLERGSRYEQYF
.	TRBJ1-2	TRBV6-2/TRBV6-3	.	TGTGCCAGCAGCGCGACAGTAGCCTATGGCTACACCTTC	CASSATVAYGYTF
many	TRBJ2-2	TRBV6-2/TRBV6-3	.	TGTGCCAGCAGTGAAAGACAAAGCCGGGCCGGGGAGCTGTTTTTT	CASSERQSRAGELFF
.	TRBJ1-5	TRBV19	TRBD1	TGTGCCAGTAGTATCCGAGGGGGCGGTCAGCCCCAGCATTTT	CASSIRGGGQPQHF
few	TRBJ2-5	TRBV27	.	TGTGCCAGCAGGCCGGGGTTCCAAGAGACCCAGTACTTC	CASRPGFQETQYF